This TCR beta chain was captured by sequencing in a study of spatial heterogeneity in lung cancer (dated 2019 in TCRdb). Background on the whole study: Beta-chain transcripts were consistently detected in greater numbers than alpha-chain transcripts, which likely reflected higher beta-chain transcript abundance. In the raw uncorrected reads, each unique combination of TCR and UMI appeared on average more than ten times. The study linked features of the TCR repertoire to counts of nonsynonymous mutations, which were determined by whole-exome sequencing of tumor tissue. In non-small cell lung cancer, the study quantitatively compared TCR alpha and beta repertoires across several tumor regions, matched nontumor lung, and blood. At surgery, both alpha and beta chains were TCR-sequenced in roughly 230 tumor regions, about 61 matched nontumor lung samples and 56 PBMC samples.

Sample time point, as interpreted from the label and publication: sample taken at primary tumor resection. Whole RNA extracted from tumor and nontumor lung tissue, or from cryopreserved PBMC samples, was used for TCR sequencing without cell sorting. The donors were 72 patients from the lung TRACERx cohort who had early-stage, untreated non-small cell lung cancer. Patients were selected for TCR sequencing only if sufficient RNA was available from at least two tumor regions. General study outcomes and caveats: Confirming at a functional level the hypothesis that regional TCRs recognize regional mutations was considered to require additional single-cell paired TCR alpha and beta sequencing. Ubiquitous expanded tumor TCRs were found in blood more often at tumor resection than at routine follow-up.

Trimming accounts for 6 bases at V and 0 bases at J, while the number of junction bases matched to no gene is 8. The germline V gene (reference sequence) sets CDR1 to DFQATT and CDR2 to SNEGSKA. The CDR3 measures 15 amino acids from cysteine to phenylalanine. The CDR3 DNA has 45 bases and is translated from base 1. The library was obtained by 5' RACE. The listed sequencing device is NextSeq 500. In the TCR library protocol, a unique molecular identifier was attached to each TCR cDNA molecule so that PCR and sequencing errors could be corrected. Concerning the study's data processing: TCR identification, UMI-based error correction and CDR3 extraction were all carried out with Decombinator tools. TCRs above a frequency of 2 per 1,000, corresponding to the top 1% of the tumor frequency distribution, were defined as expanded. Each repertoire was subsampled 100 times to 5,000 TCRs, after which Renyi diversity was computed with the R vegan package. CDR3 similarity networks were built from amino acid triplet string-kernel similarity, with CDR3s being connected when pairwise similarity was above 0.82. TCRdb redid the processing of the public reads, applying fastp at Q25 and MiXCR, and retained in-frame beta chains. Each CDR3 protein appears once, grouped with its most common genes and DNA. The V and J calls were not made by the authors but by TCRdb's processing. The sample includes some 38,000 distinct CDR3 sequences, with 7.5% observed a single time. The ten largest make up 28% of the sample.

Points on this clonotype: There is no known antigen for this receptor. It has no much larger one-base neighbor in the sample; base qualities were not kept.

The source was PBMCs, collected at surgery. The V and J segments used are TRBV20-1 and TRBJ1-2; 9 nucleotides in the junction match TRBD1. The receptor was derived from a male donor with early-stage non-small cell lung cancer. This receptor carries the CDR3 CSATPRTGANYGYTF. The base sequence is TGCAGTGCAACTCCGAGGACAGGGGCTAACTATGGCTACACCTTC.